This T cell receptor (beta chain) was observed in a study of blood T cell repertoires in COVID-19. Study information: The United States, Italy and Spain were the sources of the acute and convalescent COVID-19 samples.

Germline CDR1 reads MNHEY; CDR2 reads SVGAGI. Trimming at V came to 2 bases and at J to 1 base, leaving 5 bases not matched to a gene. This CDR3 is 16 amino acids long. Per the study methods: Cell counts per sample came from amplifying reference gene primers. Assay: immunoSEQ multiplex PCR; the TCRdb copy retains only in-frame clones and omits some. V, J and clone size derive from that table, while D and trimming were established from the DNA sequence. Seen here are 150,000 to 200,000 clones, roughly 85% observed once, and the top ten hold roughly 21%. V gene TRBV6-5 combines with J gene TRBJ1-2, with 9 positions matching TRBD1. This TCR was sampled from a man in his 60s with active or convalescent COVID-19. The specimen was peripheral blood. CDR3 in DNA: TGTGCCAGCAGTTACATTGGACAGGGGTATAACTATGGCTACACCTTC. Translating gives CASSYIGQGYNYGYTF.